This entry features one TCR beta chain sequence. As yet, its antigen is unknown. The data stem from a study of cytomegalovirus exposure and HLA in healthy donors. General study findings and limits: A later analysis linked a missense variant in DCLRE1C to the trimming of TCR beta V and J genes. HLA alleles were associated with around 17,000 TCR beta sequences in a later analysis at 0.05 false discovery rate. In a later analysis, a genetic analysis reported fewer productive-TCR N-insertions in an Asian-associated ancestry cluster than the cohort average.

CDR1 is SGHRS and CDR2 is YFSETQ in the germline V gene. This CDR3 contains 13 residues. After removal of 3 bases from V and 3 bases from J, the junction contained 2 bases not matched to a gene. This PCR relied on a set of 60 Vbeta primers and 13 Jbeta primers. As processed by the authors: In a later analysis, roughly 11 million of 75 million to 85 million unique beta chains occurred in at least two donors. This table comes from immunoSEQ multiplex PCR, and its TCRdb copy is limited to in-frame clones, with some not included. V, J and clone size are those of that table, while D and trimming were read from the DNA. The sample shows 80,000 or so clones, approximately 61% of them seen only once.

The V call is TRBV5-1, the J call TRBJ2-5; 7 bases are a match to TRBD1. The sequence derives from a woman aged 50 to 65 in good health and CMV-seropositive. Sequenced sample: PBMCs. CDR3 amino acids: CASSYGTEETQYF. CDR3 bases: TGCGCCAGCAGCTACGGGACAGAAGAGACCCAGTACTTC.